The rows below give T cell receptor beta chains drawn from one sample of a study of shared clonotypes between healthy human individuals. Produced via immunoSEQ multiplex PCR; TCRdb's table is partial and in-frame only. In the table there are millions of clones, over 85% of which are singletons. Sequences were obtained from naive CD8+ T cells sorted from blood. Receptor source: a man aged 18 to 29 in good health. Each CDR3 is given with its conserved first and last residue. The D gene is left open where the match is weak. A row's size may be missing; if present it is once, few, many or a size class.

D: TRBD2
size: -
V: TRBV29-1
J: TRBJ2-2
CDR3: CSAEGLAGPAGELFF
DNA: TGCAGCGCCGAGGGCCTAGCGGGCCCCGCCGGGGAGCTGTTTTTT

D: TRBD2
size: -
V: TRBV9
J: TRBJ2-7
CDR3: CASSVDGGSSYEQYF
DNA: TGTGCCAGCAGCGTAGATGGCGGGAGCTCCTACGAGCAGTACTTC

D: -
size: -
V: TRBV28
J: TRBJ2-1
CDR3: CASTTRGEFNEQFF
DNA: TGTGCCAGCACCACAAGGGGGGAATTCAATGAGCAGTTCTTC

D: -
size: -
V: TRBV28
J: TRBJ2-3
CDR3: CASSLWGGLSTDTQYF
DNA: TGTGCCAGCAGTTTATGGGGGGGACTTAGCACAGATACGCAGTATTTT

D: -
size: -
V: TRBV4-3
J: TRBJ1-3
CDR3: CASSQDWGGNTIYF
DNA: TGCGCCAGCAGCCAAGATTGGGGGGGAAACACCATATATTTT

D: -
size: -
V: TRBV13
J: TRBJ2-4
CDR3: CASSLGRGGNIQYF
DNA: TGTGCCAGCAGCTTAGGCAGGGGAGGAAACATTCAGTACTTC

D: -
size: -
V: TRBV14
J: TRBJ2-7
CDR3: CASSQSGGAFYEQYF
DNA: TGTGCCAGCAGCCAATCGGGCGGGGCCTTCTACGAGCAGTACTTC

D: -
size: -
V: TRBV19
J: TRBJ2-7
CDR3: CASSAFPRETSYEQYF
DNA: TGTGCCAGTAGTGCCTTCCCCAGGGAGACTAGCTACGAGCAGTACTTC

D: TRBD2
size: -
V: TRBV7-8
J: TRBJ2-7
CDR3: CASSSSGSTYEQYF
DNA: TGTGCCAGCAGCTCCAGCGGGAGTACCTACGAGCAGTACTTC

D: -
size: -
V: TRBV27
J: TRBJ2-7
CDR3: CASSLSKVWSSYEQYF
DNA: TGTGCCAGCAGTTTATCTAAAGTTTGGAGCTCCTACGAGCAGTACTTC

D: -
size: -
V: TRBV7-2
J: TRBJ2-2
CDR3: CASSPIGAGELFF
DNA: TGTGCCAGCAGCCCGATAGGAGCCGGGGAGCTGTTTTTT

D: -
size: -
V: TRBV4-1
J: TRBJ2-4
CDR3: CASSPGQTKNIQYF
DNA: TGCGCCAGCAGCCCGGGACAAACCAAAAACATTCAGTACTTC

D: -
size: -
V: TRBV2
J: TRBJ1-1
CDR3: CASSEGGEAFF
DNA: TGTGCCAGCAGTGAAGGGGGTGAAGCTTTCTTT

D: -
size: -
V: TRBV4-3
J: TRBJ2-3
CDR3: CASSQDTEDTQYF
DNA: TGCGCCAGCAGCCAAGATACGGAAGATACGCAGTATTTT

D: -
size: -
V: TRBV27
J: TRBJ2-3
CDR3: CASSSPTSASTDTQYF
DNA: TGTGCCAGCAGTTCCCCGACTTCCGCTAGCACAGATACGCAGTATTTT

D: -
size: -
V: TRBV29-1
J: TRBJ1-2
CDR3: CSVEAGWGGNYGYTF
DNA: TGCAGCGTTGAAGCGGGGTGGGGCGGAAACTATGGCTACACCTTC

D: TRBD1
size: -
V: TRBV6-5
J: TRBJ1-2
CDR3: CASSQGQGGGYTF
DNA: TGTGCCAGCAGTCAAGGACAGGGTGGTGGCTACACCTTC

D: -
size: -
V: TRBV7-2
J: TRBJ2-3
CDR3: CASSFWHGGTDTQYF
DNA: TGTGCCAGCAGCTTTTGGCACGGGGGCACAGATACGCAGTATTTT

D: -
size: -
V: TRBV6-5
J: TRBJ2-2
CDR3: CASSSQTGSGELFF
DNA: TGTGCCAGCAGTTCTCAAACAGGGTCTGGGGAGCTGTTTTTT

D: -
size: -
V: TRBV13
J: TRBJ1-4
CDR3: CASSERGEHNEKLFF
DNA: TGTGCCAGCAGCGAAAGGGGGGAGCATAATGAAAAACTGTTTTTT

D: TRBD1
size: -
V: TRBV7-6
J: TRBJ1-4
CDR3: CASSLDGSGGNEKLFF
DNA: TGTGCCAGCAGCTTAGACGGGTCAGGGGGTAATGAAAAACTGTTTTTT

D: TRBD2
size: -
V: TRBV4-1
J: TRBJ2-1
CDR3: CASSQEASGVYNEQFF
DNA: TGCGCCAGCAGCCAAGAGGCTAGCGGGGTATACAATGAGCAGTTCTTC

D: -
size: once
V: TRBV7-9
J: TRBJ2-7
CDR3: CASSLGAGTFNEQYF
DNA: TGTGCCAGCAGCTTAGGGGCTGGGACCTTTAACGAGCAGTACTTC

D: -
size: -
V: TRBV19
J: TRBJ2-7
CDR3: CASSIAGPGTEQYF
DNA: TGTGCCAGTAGTATTGCCGGGCCGGGCACCGAGCAGTACTTC

D: -
size: -
V: TRBV25-1
J: TRBJ2-3
CDR3: CASSEYPGTSTDTQYF
DNA: TGTGCCAGCAGTGAATACCCGGGGACTAGCACAGATACGCAGTATTTT

D: -
size: once
V: TRBV13
J: TRBJ2-7
CDR3: CASSLIAESYEQYF
DNA: TGTGCCAGCAGCTTAATCGCCGAGTCCTACGAGCAGTACTTC

D: -
size: -
V: TRBV29-1
J: TRBJ1-2
CDR3: CSVEWGSLESGYTF
DNA: TGCAGCGTTGAATGGGGTAGTCTCGAGTCTGGCTACACCTTC

D: TRBD1
size: -
V: TRBV4-3
J: TRBJ2-2
CDR3: CASSQDSGTGFYTGELFF
DNA: TGCGCCAGCAGCCAAGATAGTGGGACAGGGTTTTACACCGGGGAGCTGTTTTTT

D: -
size: once
V: TRBV5-4
J: TRBJ2-5
CDR3: CATGGEETQYF
DNA: TGTGCCACCGGAGGGGAAGAGACCCAGTACTTC

D: -
size: -
V: TRBV4-1
J: TRBJ2-1
CDR3: CASSQGTRWGNEQFF
DNA: TGCGCCAGCAGCCAAGGAACCCGATGGGGTAACGAGCAGTTCTTC

D: -
size: few
V: TRBV28
J: TRBJ1-1
CDR3: CASSYSEGTEAFF
DNA: TGTGCCAGCAGTTATTCGGAGGGCACTGAAGCTTTCTTT

D: -
size: -
V: TRBV4-1
J: TRBJ1-3
CDR3: CASSQVGSSGNTIYF
DNA: TGCGCCAGCAGCCAAGTTGGAAGCTCTGGAAACACCATATATTTT

D: TRBD2
size: -
V: TRBV11-2
J: TRBJ2-7
CDR3: CASSFQRDYEQYF
DNA: TGTGCCAGCAGCTTCCAGCGGGACTACGAGCAGTACTTC

D: -
size: -
V: TRBV5-4
J: TRBJ2-3
CDR3: CASSHSITDTQYF
DNA: TGTGCCAGCAGCCACAGTATCACAGATACGCAGTATTTT

D: TRBD2
size: -
V: TRBV27
J: TRBJ2-5
CDR3: CASSPPGGETQYF
DNA: TGTGCCAGCAGTCCCCCGGGGGGAGAGACCCAGTACTTC

D: TRBD1
size: -
V: TRBV5-6
J: TRBJ2-7
CDR3: CASSSLDREEQYF
DNA: TGTGCCAGCAGCTCCCTTGACAGGGAAGAGCAGTACTTC

D: TRBD1
size: -
V: TRBV7-9
J: TRBJ2-7
CDR3: CASTLSWDSTYEQYF
DNA: TGTGCCAGCACCCTCTCTTGGGACAGCACCTACGAGCAGTACTTC

D: -
size: -
V: TRBV5-6
J: TRBJ1-1
CDR3: CASSLVDGPVEAFF
DNA: TGTGCCAGCAGCTTGGTTGACGGGCCAGTGGAAGCTTTCTTT

D: -
size: -
V: TRBV11-2
J: TRBJ2-4
CDR3: CASSLEVRSIQYF
DNA: TGTGCCAGCAGCTTAGAAGTTAGAAGCATTCAGTACTTC

D: TRBD1
size: -
V: TRBV7-9
J: TRBJ1-4
CDR3: CASSPRDSAATNEKLFF
DNA: TGTGCCAGCAGCCCTCGGGACAGCGCCGCAACTAATGAAAAACTGTTTTTT

D: -
size: -
V: TRBV4-1
J: TRBJ2-7
CDR3: CASSQGRGAPYEQYF
DNA: TGCGCCAGCAGCCAAGGAAGGGGAGCCCCTTACGAGCAGTACTTC

D: TRBD1
size: -
V: TRBV6-1
J: TRBJ1-2
CDR3: CASSEGTGDLYGYTF
DNA: TGTGCCAGCAGTGAAGGAACAGGGGACCTCTATGGCTACACCTTC

D: -
size: -
V: TRBV7-5
J: TRBJ2-7
CDR3: CASRILRRADPSYEQYF
DNA: TGTGCCTCTCGGATTTTGAGGCGAGCGGACCCATCCTACGAGCAGTACTTC

D: -
size: -
V: TRBV6-1
J: TRBJ2-7
CDR3: CASSEWVGGGPYEQYF
DNA: TGTGCCAGCAGTGAATGGGTCGGAGGGGGCCCATACGAGCAGTACTTC

D: -
size: -
V: TRBV19
J: TRBJ2-5
CDR3: CASSHDWEETQYF
DNA: TGTGCCAGTAGCCACGACTGGGAAGAGACCCAGTACTTC

D: -
size: -
V: TRBV27
J: TRBJ2-4
CDR3: CASSFGIGTAKNIQYF
DNA: TGTGCCAGCAGTTTTGGTATAGGGACGGCCAAAAACATTCAGTACTTC

D: -
size: -
V: TRBV4-3
J: TRBJ2-7
CDR3: CASSQDWGPGELHEQYF
DNA: TGCGCCAGCAGCCAAGATTGGGGCCCAGGAGAACTCCACGAGCAGTACTTC

D: -
size: -
V: TRBV27
J: TRBJ2-7
CDR3: CASSLGITYEQYF
DNA: TGTGCCAGCAGTTTAGGGATCACCTACGAGCAGTACTTC

D: TRBD2
size: -
V: TRBV4-1
J: TRBJ2-7
CDR3: CASSQERLAGFASYEQYF
DNA: TGCGCCAGCAGCCAAGAGCGATTAGCGGGCTTCGCCTCCTACGAGCAGTACTTC

D: TRBD1
size: -
V: TRBV2
J: TRBJ2-3
CDR3: CASSEWTGSTDTQYF
DNA: TGTGCCAGCAGTGAATGGACAGGGTCCACAGATACGCAGTATTTT

D: -
size: -
V: TRBV11-2
J: TRBJ2-7
CDR3: CASSQALSYEQYF
DNA: TGTGCCAGCAGCCAGGCCTTATCCTACGAGCAGTACTTC